This TCR beta chain was captured in a study of OX40 agonist ivuxolimab in advanced cancers. In the study overall: Dose-escalation patients' cancers were hepatocellular carcinoma, melanoma, renal cell or head and neck cancer. Study observations and caveats: In a subset of nonresponders, normalized T-cell clonal expansion was also low. Dosing at 0.1 to 3.0 mg/kg was accompanied by clonal expansion of CD4+ and CD8+ blood T cells by week 6.

Using immunoSEQ multiplex PCR, the repertoire was profiled, and TCRdb retains in-frame clones only, with some absent. The table includes tens of thousands of clones, around nine tenths detected once. The CDR3 extends over 12 amino acids. The V end was cut by 4 bases, the J end by 2 bases, with 5 bases between. Germline CDR1 SGHNT, CDR2 YYREEE (reference sequence). This clone was observed a single time. The antigen is unknown. This sample comprised CD4+ or CD8+ T cells sorted from blood, obtained in a trial of the OX40 agonist ivuxolimab. The chain is built from TRBV5-4 and TRBJ2-3, with unresolved D. The clonotype originates from an adult with an advanced solid tumor such as melanoma, head and neck, liver or kidney cancer. CDR3 residues: CASSGDTDTQYF. CDR3 bases: TGTGCCAGCAGCGGAGACACAGATACGCAGTATTTT.